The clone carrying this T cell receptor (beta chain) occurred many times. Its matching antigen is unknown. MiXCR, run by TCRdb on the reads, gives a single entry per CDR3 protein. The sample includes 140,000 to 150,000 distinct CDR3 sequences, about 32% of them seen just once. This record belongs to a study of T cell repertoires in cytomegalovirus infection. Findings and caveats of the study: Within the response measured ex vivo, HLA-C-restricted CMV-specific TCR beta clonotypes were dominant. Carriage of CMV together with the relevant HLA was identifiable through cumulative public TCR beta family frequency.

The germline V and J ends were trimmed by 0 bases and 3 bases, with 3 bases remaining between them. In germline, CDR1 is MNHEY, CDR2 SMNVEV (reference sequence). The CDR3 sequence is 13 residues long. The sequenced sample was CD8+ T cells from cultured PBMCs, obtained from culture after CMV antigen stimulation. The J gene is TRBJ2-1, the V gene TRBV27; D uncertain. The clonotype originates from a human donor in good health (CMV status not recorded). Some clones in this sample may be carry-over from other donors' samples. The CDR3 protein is CASSLSSYNEQFF. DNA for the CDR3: TGTGCCAGCAGTTTATCCAGCTACAATGAGCAGTTCTTC.